This entry lists 14 T cell receptor beta chains sequenced from one sample in a study of cytomegalovirus exposure and HLA in healthy donors. The PCR ran on 60 Vbeta and 13 Jbeta primers. Repertoires were generated with immunoSEQ multiplex PCR, while TCRdb's copy carries only in-frame clones and drops some. The table records fewer than 50,000 clones, roughly 64% of them present only once. The sample comprised PBMCs. These receptors all come from a man in his 60s in good health and CMV-seropositive.

This clone occurred a few times. The V gene is TRBV29-1, the J gene TRBJ2-5, with 9 nucleotides matching TRBD2. The CDR3 totals 14 residues. Looked up from germline, CDR1 is SQVTM and CDR2 is ANQGSEA. The trim removed 6 bases at V and 4 bases at J, leaving 9 bases unmatched. DNA of the CDR3: TGCAGCGTGGGGGGACTAGCCAAGTCAGAGACCCAGTACTTC. This encodes CSVGGLAKSETQYF.

This chain links TRBV18 with TRBJ1-1; 7 nucleotides agree with TRBD1. CDR3 length equals 13 residues. V lost 4 bases, J lost 4 bases, and 3 bases stayed unmatched. The germline CDR1 and CDR2 sequences are KGHSH and LQKENI. The chain's CDR3 is CASSLGQLTEAFF. CDR3 coding DNA: TGTGCCAGCTCACTGGGACAGCTCACTGAAGCTTTCTTT.

This clone was detected only a few times. This chain connects TRBV9 to TRBJ2-7; 8 bases fit TRBD2. Germline V gene data show CDR1 as SGDLS and CDR2 as YYNGEE. This CDR3 is built from 15 residues. V was clipped by 0 bases and J by 5 bases; unmatched bases: 7. The CDR3 loop is CASSVGIAGHDEQYF. The CDR3 DNA follows: TGTGCCAGCAGCGTAGGCATAGCGGGACACGACGAGCAGTACTTC.

There are a few counts of this clone. The rearrangement uses TRBV7-3 and TRBJ2-3, with D perhaps TRBD2 (6 bases). This CDR3 contains 14 residues. Per the germline V gene, CDR1 is SGHTA and CDR2 is FQGTGA. Trimming shortened V by 4 bases and J by 2 bases, and 10 bases separated the two germline ends. The CDR3 coding sequence is TGTGCCAGCAGCTACGGCGGGAACACAGATACGCAGTATTTT. Protein product: CASSYGGNTDTQYF.

This clone appeared a few times. The chain uses TRBV18 and TRBJ1-1; TRBD1 matches at 8 bases. The CDR3 is 13 amino acids. Trimming removed 2 bases from V and 5 bases from J; junction bases left unmatched: 1. Germline V gene data show CDR1 as KGHSH and CDR2 as LQKENI. CDR3 amino acids: CASSPTGGTEAFF. CDR3 bases: TGTGCCAGCTCACCAACAGGGGGAACTGAAGCTTTCTTT.

This chain links TRBV6-5 with TRBJ2-7; TRBD2 agrees at 10 bases. V shed 6 bases and J 1 base; nucleotides not matched to a gene: 6. This CDR3 spans 15 amino acids. Germline V lookup: CDR1 MNHEY, CDR2 SVGAGI. As DNA, the CDR3 is TGTGCCAGCAGCCTTACTAGCGGGGCTTCCTACGAGCAGTACTTC. Translated: CASSLTSGASYEQYF.

On this clone: It is likely a read error, because the conserved phenylalanine at the end of the CDR3 is missing. The limits of the CDR3 on the DNA are not certain, so only TCRdb's listed CDR3 is given. The V gene is TRBV5-6, the J gene TRBJ1-2; TRBD1 is taken as the D call from the table, unchecked against the DNA. Termini included, the CDR3 measures 14 amino acids. CDR1 and CDR2 (germline): SGHDT, YYEEEE. CDR3: CASSLGILPGLGLI.

This sequence joins TRBV15 and TRBJ2-5, with D possibly matching TRBD2 (6 bases). Germline CDR1 and CDR2: LNHNV and YYDKDF (reference sequence). CDR3 length: 14 residues. Trimming stripped 3 bases from V and 4 bases from J, with 12 bases between. The CDR3 sequence is CATSRAGNAETQYF. DNA for the CDR3: TGTGCCACCAGCAGGGCGGGAAACGCAGAGACCCAGTACTTC. The complete variable domain, with remaining parts taken from reference TRBV15 and TRBJ2-5, reads DAMVIQNPRYQVTQFGKPVTLSCSQTLNHNVMYWYQQKSSQAPKLLFHYYDKDFNNEADTPDNFQSRRPNTSFCFLDIRSPGLGDTAMYLCATSRAGNAETQYFGPGTRLLVL.

The rearrangement uses TRBV28 and TRBJ1-2, with TRBD1 matching 7 bases. CDR1 MDHEN and CDR2 SYDVKM come from the germline V gene. CDR3 length: 13 residues. The junction had 4 bases not matched to a gene; V was cut back by 2 bases and J by 7 bases. CDR3: CASSLLRQGGYTF. CDR3 DNA sequence: TGTGCCAGCAGTTTACTCCGACAGGGTGGCTACACCTTC.

The chain uses TRBV19 and TRBJ2-1; possibly TRBD1 for D (5 bases). This CDR3 region has 15 residues. Germline V CDR1 and CDR2: LNHDA, SQIVND (reference sequence). Between the trimmed V and J ends, which lost 4 bases and 0 bases, there was a span of 10 bases. CDR3 nucleotide sequence: TGTGCCAGTAGTAGAGACAGAAGCTCCTACAATGAGCAGTTCTTC. It is translated as CASSRDRSSYNEQFF.

The chain combines TRBV12-5 with TRBJ2-3, with 7 bases identical to TRBD1. Trimming took 2 bases from V and 3 from J; bases not matched to a gene: 5. There are 15 residues in the CDR3. The germline V gene encodes CDR1 LGHNT and CDR2 FRNRAP. The CDR3 sequence: CASGLLPGGTDTQYF. DNA for the CDR3: TGTGCTAGTGGTTTGCTGCCAGGGGGAACAGATACGCAGTATTTT.

The rearrangement links TRBV2 to TRBJ1-2, with 9 bases that match TRBD1. V was pared by 5 bases and J by 9 bases, with 7 bases of the junction left unmatched. Germline loops: CDR1 SNHLY, CDR2 FYNNEI. This CDR3 has 13 amino acids. The CDR3 DNA is TGTGCCAGCAGTTCGTTGGGACAGGGAAGCTACACCTTC. Its protein is CASSSLGQGSYTF.

This clone has just a few counts. The J gene is TRBJ1-1, the V gene TRBV5-1, with D possibly TRBD1 on 5 matching bases. The germline V gene has CDR1 SGHRS and CDR2 YFSETQ. This CDR3 is 17 amino acids long. V lost 1 base, J lost 0 bases, and 16 bases lay in between. CDR3 nucleotides: TGCGCCAGCAGCTTGTTCGGGGGGGTTAACATGAACACTGAAGCTTTCTTT. This encodes CASSLFGGVNMNTEAFF.

This clone was detected a few times. This rearrangement joins TRBV27 to TRBJ2-2, with a tentative D call TRBD2 (7 bases). CDR1 is MNHEY, CDR2 SMNVEV, per germline (reference sequence). This CDR3 is 16 amino acids long. V was pared by 5 bases and J by 6 bases, with 19 bases between. For the CDR3, the DNA is TGTGCCAGCAGTCACGGGGGGCTACCGGGGTCCGGGGAGCTGTTTTTT. The encoded protein is CASSHGGLPGSGELFF.